This paragraph reports one TCR beta chain. These data are taken from a study of cytomegalovirus exposure and HLA in healthy donors. The CDR3 runs 14 residues. Deletions cut 7 bases from V and 1 base from J, with 14 bases between. Germline values: CDR1 SGHNT, CDR2 YYREEE (reference sequence). Both 60 Vbeta primers and 13 Jbeta primers went into the PCR. Some clones are missing from TCRdb's copy, which holds only in-frame ones; the method was immunoSEQ multiplex PCR. The repertoire has about 59,000 clones, roughly 90% of them found once; the top ten carry roughly 1.6%. Sample: PBMCs. This clonotype was obtained from a man aged 25 to 40 in good health and CMV-seropositive. The rearrangement joins TRBV5-4 to TRBJ2-5, with a possible D match to TRBD2 (7 bases). CDR3 residues: CASHRGGAQETQYF. CDR3 coding DNA: TGTGCCAGCCATAGGGGGGGGGCCCAAGAGACCCAGTACTTC.